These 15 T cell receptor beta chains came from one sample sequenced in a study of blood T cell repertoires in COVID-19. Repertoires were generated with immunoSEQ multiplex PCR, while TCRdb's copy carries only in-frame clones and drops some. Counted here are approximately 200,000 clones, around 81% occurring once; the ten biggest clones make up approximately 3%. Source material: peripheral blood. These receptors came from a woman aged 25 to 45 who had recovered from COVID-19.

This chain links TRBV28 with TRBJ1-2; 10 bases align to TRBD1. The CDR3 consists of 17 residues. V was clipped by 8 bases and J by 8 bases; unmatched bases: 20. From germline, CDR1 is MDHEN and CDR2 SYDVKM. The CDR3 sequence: CASRRFFRDRGVGGYTF. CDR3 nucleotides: TGTGCCAGCCGCCGATTCTTCCGGGACAGGGGAGTCGGGGGCTACACCTTC.

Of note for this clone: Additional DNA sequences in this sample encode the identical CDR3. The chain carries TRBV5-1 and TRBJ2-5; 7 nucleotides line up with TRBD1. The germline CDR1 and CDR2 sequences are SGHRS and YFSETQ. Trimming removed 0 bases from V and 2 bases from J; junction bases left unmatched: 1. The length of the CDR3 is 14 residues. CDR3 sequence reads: CASSLDRGQETQYF. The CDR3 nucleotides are TGCGCCAGCAGCTTGGACAGGGGACAAGAGACCCAGTACTTC.

The CDR3 nucleotides read TGTGCCAGCAGCGCCCCCGATGGCTACACCTTC. This encodes CASSAPDGYTF. The V call is TRBV9, the J call TRBJ1-2, with unresolved D. V was trimmed by 3 bases and J by 6 bases, leaving 6 bases between them. Germline loops: CDR1 SGDLS, CDR2 YYNGEE. The CDR3 has 11 amino acids. Combining the CDR3 with reference TRBV9 and TRBJ1-2 gives the whole variable domain DSGVTQTPKHLITATGQRVTLRCSPRSGDLSVYWYQQSLDQGLQFLIQYYNGEERAKGNILERFSAQQFPDLHSELNLSSLELGDSALYFCASSAPDGYTFGSGTRLTVV.

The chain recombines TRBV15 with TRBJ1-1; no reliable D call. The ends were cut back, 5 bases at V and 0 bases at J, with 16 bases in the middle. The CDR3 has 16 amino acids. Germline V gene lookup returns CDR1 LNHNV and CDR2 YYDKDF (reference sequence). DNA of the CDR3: TGTGCCACCAGCCCACCAAAGAGCGGCTTGAACACTGAAGCTTTCTTT. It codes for CATSPPKSGLNTEAFF.

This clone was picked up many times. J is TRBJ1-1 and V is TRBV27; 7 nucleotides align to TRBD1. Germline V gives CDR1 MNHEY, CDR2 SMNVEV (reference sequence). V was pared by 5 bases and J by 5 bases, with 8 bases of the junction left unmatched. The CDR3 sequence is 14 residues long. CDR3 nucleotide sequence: TGTGCCAGCAGTCCTTCAGGGGGATGGACTGAAGCTTTCTTT. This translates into CASSPSGGWTEAFF.

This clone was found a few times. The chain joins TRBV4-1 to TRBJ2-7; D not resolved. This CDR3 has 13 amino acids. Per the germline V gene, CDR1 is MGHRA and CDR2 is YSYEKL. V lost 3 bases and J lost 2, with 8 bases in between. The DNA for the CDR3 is TGCGCCAGCAGCCATACGACAACCTACGAGCAGTACTTC. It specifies CASSHTTTYEQYF.

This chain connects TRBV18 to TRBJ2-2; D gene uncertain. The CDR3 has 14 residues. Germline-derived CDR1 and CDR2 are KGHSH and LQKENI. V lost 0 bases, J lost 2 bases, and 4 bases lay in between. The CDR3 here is CASSPPSNTGELFF. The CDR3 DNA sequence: TGTGCCAGCTCACCACCGTCTAACACCGGGGAGCTGTTTTTT.

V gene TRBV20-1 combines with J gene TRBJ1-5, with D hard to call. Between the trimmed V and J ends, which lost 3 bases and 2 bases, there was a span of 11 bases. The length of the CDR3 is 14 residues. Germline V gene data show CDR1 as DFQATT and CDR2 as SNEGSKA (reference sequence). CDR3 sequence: CSASRGYGNQPQHF. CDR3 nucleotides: TGCAGTGCTAGTAGAGGGTACGGCAATCAGCCCCAGCATTTT.

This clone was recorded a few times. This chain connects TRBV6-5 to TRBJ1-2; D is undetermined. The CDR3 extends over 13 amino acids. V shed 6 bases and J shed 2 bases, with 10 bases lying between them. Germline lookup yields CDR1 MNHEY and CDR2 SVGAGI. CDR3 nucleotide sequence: TGTGCCAGCAGCCAGAAGGAGAACTATGGCTACACCTTC. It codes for CASSQKENYGYTF.

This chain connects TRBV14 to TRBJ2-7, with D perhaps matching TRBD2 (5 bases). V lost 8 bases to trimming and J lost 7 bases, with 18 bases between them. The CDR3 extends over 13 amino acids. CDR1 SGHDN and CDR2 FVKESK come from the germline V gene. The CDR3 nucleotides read TGTGCCAGCGGGGAGTCCTCTCTTGGGGAGCAGTACTTC. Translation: CASGESSLGEQYF.

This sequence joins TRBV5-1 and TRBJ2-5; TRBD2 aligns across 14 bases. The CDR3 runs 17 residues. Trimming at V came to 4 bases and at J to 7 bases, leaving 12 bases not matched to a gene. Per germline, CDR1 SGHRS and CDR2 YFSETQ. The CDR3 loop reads CASSITGTSGSAGTQYF. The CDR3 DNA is TGCGCCAGCAGCATTACCGGGACTAGCGGGAGCGCAGGGACCCAGTACTTC.

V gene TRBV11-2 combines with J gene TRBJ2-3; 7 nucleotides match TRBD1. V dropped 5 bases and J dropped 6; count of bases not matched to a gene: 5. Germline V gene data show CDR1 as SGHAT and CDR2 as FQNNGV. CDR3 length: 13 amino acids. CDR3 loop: CASSQTGDDTQYF. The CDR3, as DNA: TGTGCCAGCAGCCAAACAGGGGATGATACGCAGTATTTT.

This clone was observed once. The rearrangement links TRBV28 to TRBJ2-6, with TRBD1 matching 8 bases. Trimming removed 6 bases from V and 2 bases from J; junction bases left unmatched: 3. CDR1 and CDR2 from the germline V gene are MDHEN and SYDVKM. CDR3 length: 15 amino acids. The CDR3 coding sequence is TGTGCCAGCAGCCTACAGGGGGCTGGGGCCAACGTCCTGACTTTC. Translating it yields CASSLQGAGANVLTF. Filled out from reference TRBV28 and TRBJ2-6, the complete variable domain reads DVKVTQSSRYLVKRTGEKVFLECVQDMDHENMFWYRQDPGLGLRLIYFSYDVKMKEKGDIPEGYSVSREKKERFSLILESASTNQTSMYLCASSLQGAGANVLTFGAGSRLTVL.

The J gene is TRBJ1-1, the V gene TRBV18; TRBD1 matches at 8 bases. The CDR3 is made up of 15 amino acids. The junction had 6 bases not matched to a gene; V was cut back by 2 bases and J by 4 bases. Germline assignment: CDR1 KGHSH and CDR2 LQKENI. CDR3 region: CASSPTSGGTTEAFF. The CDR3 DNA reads TGTGCCAGCTCACCAACATCAGGGGGCACCACTGAAGCTTTCTTT. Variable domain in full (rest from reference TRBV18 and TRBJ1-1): NAGVMQNPRHLVRRRGQEARLRCSPMKGHSHVYWYRQLPEEGLKFMVYLQKENIIDESGMPKERFSAEFPKEGPSILRIQQVVRGDSAAYFCASSPTSGGTTEAFFGQGTRLTVV.

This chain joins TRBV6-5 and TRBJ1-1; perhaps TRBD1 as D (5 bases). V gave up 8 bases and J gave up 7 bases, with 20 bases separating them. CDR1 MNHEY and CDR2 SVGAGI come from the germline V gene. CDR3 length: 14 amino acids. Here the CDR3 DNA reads TGTGCCAGCTTTATCGGGGGGGGAGGAAGTGAAGCTTTCTTT. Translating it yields CASFIGGGGSEAFF.